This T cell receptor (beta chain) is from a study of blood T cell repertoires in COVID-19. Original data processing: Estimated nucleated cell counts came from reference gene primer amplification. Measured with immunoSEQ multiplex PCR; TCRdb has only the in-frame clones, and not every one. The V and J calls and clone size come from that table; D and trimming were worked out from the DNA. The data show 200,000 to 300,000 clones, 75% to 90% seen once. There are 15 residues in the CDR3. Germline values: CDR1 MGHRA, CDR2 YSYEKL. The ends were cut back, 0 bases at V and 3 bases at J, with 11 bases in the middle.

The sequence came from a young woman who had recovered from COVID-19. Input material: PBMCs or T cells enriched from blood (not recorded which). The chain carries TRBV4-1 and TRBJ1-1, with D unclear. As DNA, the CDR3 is TGCGCCAGCAGCCAAGAGCCGTTAGTCCACACTGAAGCTTTCTTT. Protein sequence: CASSQEPLVHTEAFF.